This TCR beta chain was captured in a study of cytomegalovirus exposure and HLA in healthy donors. Study-wide points: CMV serostatus was the sole immune exposure information available. Later analysis indicated greater clonal expansion among HLA-associated TCR beta chains than among equally common other chains. A few chains linked to CMV were shown in vitro to be specific for CMV antigens. Later analysis associated a missense DCLRE1C variant with TCR beta V- and J-gene trimming.

With 2 bases removed from V and 2 bases from J, the gap between germline ends came to 9 bases. Germline V lookup: CDR1 MNHEY, CDR2 SMNVEV (reference sequence). CDR3 length equals 14 residues. This clone appeared a single time. What it recognizes is unknown. It was with 60 Vbeta and 13 Jbeta primers that the PCR ran. Here immunoSEQ multiplex PCR was the method, and the copy in TCRdb shows in-frame clones only, minus some. This table holds 100,000 to 150,000 clones, around 80% found once. The J gene is TRBJ1-2, the V gene TRBV27; D is undetermined. The receptor comes from a female donor in good health and CMV-seropositive. The sequenced sample consisted of PBMCs. In DNA, the CDR3 is TGTGCCAGCAGTTTAGGCACGTCCAACTATGGCTACACCTTC. This encodes CASSLGTSNYGYTF.